The T cell receptor (beta chain) described here comes from a study of ipilimumab plus nivolumab after autologous stem cell transplantation. V was pared by 0 bases and J by 6 bases, with 18 bases between. CDR1 and CDR2 (germline): LGHNA, YNFKEQ. CDR3 length: 16 amino acids. Profiling relied on immunoSEQ multiplex PCR, and the TCRdb table lists in-frame clones only, not all of them. The sample records roughly 86,000 clones, more than 80% being singletons. The sequence was collected from a male donor with diffuse large B-cell lymphoma. This specimen consisted of PBMCs, obtained in a trial of ipilimumab plus nivolumab as post-transplant consolidation. This chain joins TRBV4-2 and TRBJ2-7; no definite D call. CDR3: CASSQDRPAASTEQYF. DNA for the CDR3: TGTGCCAGCAGCCAAGATAGACCCGCGGCGTCCACCGAGCAGTACTTC.